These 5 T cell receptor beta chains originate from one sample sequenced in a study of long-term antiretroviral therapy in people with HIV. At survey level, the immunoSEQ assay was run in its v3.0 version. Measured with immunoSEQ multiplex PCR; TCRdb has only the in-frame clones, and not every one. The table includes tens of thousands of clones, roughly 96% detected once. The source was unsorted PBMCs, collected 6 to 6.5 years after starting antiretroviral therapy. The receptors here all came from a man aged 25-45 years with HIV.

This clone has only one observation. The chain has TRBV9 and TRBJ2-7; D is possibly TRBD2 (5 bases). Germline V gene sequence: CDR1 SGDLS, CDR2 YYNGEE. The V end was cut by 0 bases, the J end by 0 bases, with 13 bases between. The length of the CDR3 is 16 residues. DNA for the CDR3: TGTGCCAGCAGCGTAGCTGCGGGTGAGAGCTCCTACGAGCAGTACTTC. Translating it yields CASSVAAGESSYEQYF.

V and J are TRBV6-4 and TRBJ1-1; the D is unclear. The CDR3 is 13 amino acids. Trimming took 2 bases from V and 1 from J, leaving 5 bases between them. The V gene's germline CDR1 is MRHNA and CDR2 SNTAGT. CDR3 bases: TGTGCCAGCAGTGACGAGGAGAACACTGAAGCTTTCTTT. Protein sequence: CASSDEENTEAFF.

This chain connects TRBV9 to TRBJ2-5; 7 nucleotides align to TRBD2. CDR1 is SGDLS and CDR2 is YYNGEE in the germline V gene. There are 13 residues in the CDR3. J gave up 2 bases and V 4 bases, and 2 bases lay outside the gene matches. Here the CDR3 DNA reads TGTGCCAGCAGCCCCGGGGGGCAAGAGACCCAGTACTTC. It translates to CASSPGGQETQYF.

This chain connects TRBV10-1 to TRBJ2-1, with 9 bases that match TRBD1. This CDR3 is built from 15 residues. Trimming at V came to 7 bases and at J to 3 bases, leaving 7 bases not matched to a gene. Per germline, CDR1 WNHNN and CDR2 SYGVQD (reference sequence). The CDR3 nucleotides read TGCGCCAGCACCGACGGACAGGGGAACTACAATGAGCAGTTCTTC. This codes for CASTDGQGNYNEQFF.

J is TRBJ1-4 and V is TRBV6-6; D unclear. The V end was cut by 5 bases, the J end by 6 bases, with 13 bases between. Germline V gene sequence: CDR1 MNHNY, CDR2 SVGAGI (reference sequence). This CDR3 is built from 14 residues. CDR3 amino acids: CASSPSWVDEKLFF. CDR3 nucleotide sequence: TGTGCCAGCAGTCCTTCGTGGGTCGATGAAAAACTGTTTTTT.